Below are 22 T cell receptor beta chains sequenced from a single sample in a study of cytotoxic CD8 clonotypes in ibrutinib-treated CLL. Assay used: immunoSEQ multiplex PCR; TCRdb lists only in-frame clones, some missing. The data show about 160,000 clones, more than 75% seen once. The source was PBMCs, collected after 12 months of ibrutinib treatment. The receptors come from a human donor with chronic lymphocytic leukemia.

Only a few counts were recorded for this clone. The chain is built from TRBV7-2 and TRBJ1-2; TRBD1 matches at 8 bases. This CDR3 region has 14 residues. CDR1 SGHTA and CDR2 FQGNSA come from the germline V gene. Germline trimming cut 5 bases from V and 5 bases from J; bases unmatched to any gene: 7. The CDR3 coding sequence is TGTGCCAGCAGCCGAGACAGGGGAGGATATGGCTACACCTTC. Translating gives CASSRDRGGYGYTF.

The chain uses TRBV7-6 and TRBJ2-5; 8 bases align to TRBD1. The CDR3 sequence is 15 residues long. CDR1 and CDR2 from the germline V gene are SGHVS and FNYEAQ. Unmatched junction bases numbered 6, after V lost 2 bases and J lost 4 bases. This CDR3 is CASSLNAGGLETQYF. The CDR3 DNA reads TGTGCCAGCAGCTTAAACGCAGGGGGCTTAGAGACCCAGTACTTC.

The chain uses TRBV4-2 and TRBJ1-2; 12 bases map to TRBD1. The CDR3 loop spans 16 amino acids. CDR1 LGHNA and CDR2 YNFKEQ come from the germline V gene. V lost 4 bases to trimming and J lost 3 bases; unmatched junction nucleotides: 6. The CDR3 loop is CASSPGTGGGDYGYTF. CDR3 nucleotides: TGTGCCAGCAGCCCCGGGACAGGGGGCGGCGACTATGGCTACACCTTC.

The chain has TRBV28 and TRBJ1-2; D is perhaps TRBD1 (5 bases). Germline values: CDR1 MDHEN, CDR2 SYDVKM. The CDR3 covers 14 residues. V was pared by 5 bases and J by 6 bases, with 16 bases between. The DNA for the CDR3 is TGTGCCAGCAGTCCGGGTGGGGGGGAAAATGGCTACACCTTC. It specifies CASSPGGGENGYTF.

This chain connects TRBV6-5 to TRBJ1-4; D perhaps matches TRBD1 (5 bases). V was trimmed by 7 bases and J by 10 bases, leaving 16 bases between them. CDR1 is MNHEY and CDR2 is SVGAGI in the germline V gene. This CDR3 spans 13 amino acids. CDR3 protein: CASKGGTLRKLFF. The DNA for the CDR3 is TGTGCCAGCAAAGGAGGGACCTTGAGAAAACTGTTTTTT.

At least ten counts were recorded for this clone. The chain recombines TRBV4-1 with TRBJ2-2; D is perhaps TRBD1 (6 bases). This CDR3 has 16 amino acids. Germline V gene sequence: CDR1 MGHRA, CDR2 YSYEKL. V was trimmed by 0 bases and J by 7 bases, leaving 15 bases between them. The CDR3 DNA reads TGCGCCAGCAGCCAAGATCTCAGGGGTGGTAGCGGGGAGCTGTTTTTT. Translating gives CASSQDLRGGSGELFF.

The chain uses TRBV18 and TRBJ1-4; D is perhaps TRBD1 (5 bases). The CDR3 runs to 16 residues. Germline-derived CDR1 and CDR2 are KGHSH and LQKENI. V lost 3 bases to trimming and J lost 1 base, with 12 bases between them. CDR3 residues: CASSPAGRGTNEKLFF. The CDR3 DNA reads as TGTGCCAGCTCACCTGCGGGGCGGGGAACTAATGAAAAACTGTTTTTT. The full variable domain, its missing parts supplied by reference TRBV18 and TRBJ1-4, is NAGVMQNPRHLVRRRGQEARLRCSPMKGHSHVYWYRQLPEEGLKFMVYLQKENIIDESGMPKERFSAEFPKEGPSILRIQQVVRGDSAAYFCASSPAGRGTNEKLFFGSGTQLSVL.

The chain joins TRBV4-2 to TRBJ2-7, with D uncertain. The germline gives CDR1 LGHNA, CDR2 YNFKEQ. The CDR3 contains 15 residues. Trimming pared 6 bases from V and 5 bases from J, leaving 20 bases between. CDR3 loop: CASSPRALIVDEQYF. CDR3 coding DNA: TGTGCCAGCAGTCCCCGAGCTTTAATCGTAGACGAGCAGTACTTC.

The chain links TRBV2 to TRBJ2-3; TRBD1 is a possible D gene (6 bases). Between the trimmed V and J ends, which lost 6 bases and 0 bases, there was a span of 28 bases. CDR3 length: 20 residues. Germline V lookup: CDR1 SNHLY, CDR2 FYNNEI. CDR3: CASRLLYHSPGHDSTDTQYF. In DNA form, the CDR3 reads TGTGCCAGCAGACTCCTATACCACTCGCCGGGACACGATAGCACAGATACGCAGTATTTT. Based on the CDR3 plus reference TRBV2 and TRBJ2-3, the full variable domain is EPEVTQTPSHQVTQMGQEVILRCVPISNHLYFYWYRQILGQKVEFLVSFYNNEISEKSEIFDDQFSVERPDGSNFTLKIRSTKLEDSAMYFCASRLLYHSPGHDSTDTQYFGPGTRLTVL.

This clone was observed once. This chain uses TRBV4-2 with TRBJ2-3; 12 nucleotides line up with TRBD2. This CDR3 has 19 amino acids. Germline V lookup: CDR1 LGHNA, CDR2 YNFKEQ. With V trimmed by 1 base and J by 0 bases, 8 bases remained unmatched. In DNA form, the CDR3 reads TGTGCCAGCAGCCAAGTCGCGGCTAGCGGGAGGGCAAGCACAGATACGCAGTATTTT. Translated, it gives CASSQVAASGRASTDTQYF.

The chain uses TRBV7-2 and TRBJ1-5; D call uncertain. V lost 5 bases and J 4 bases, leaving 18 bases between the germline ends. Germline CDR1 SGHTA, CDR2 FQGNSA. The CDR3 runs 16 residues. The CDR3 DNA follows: TGTGCCAGCAGCCCTGCCTACTCAATGGGGAATCAGCCCCAGCATTTT. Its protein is CASSPAYSMGNQPQHF.

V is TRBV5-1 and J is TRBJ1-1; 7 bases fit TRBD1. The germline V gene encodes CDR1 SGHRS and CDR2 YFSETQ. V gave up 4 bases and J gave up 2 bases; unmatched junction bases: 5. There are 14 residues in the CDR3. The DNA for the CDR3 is TGCGCCAGCAGCCTAGACAGGGATAACACTGAAGCTTTCTTT. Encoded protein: CASSLDRDNTEAFF.

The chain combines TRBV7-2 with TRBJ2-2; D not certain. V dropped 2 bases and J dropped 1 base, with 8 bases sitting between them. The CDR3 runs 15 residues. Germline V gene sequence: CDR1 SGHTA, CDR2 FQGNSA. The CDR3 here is CASSLRRVNTGELFF. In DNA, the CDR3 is TGTGCCAGCAGCTTACGGCGAGTGAACACCGGGGAGCTGTTTTTT.

DNA of the CDR3: TGTGCCAGCAGCTTGGGGTGGGGCTACACCTTC. It encodes CASSLGWGYTF. The chain joins TRBV5-6 to TRBJ1-2; no definite D call. The germline V and J ends were trimmed by 0 bases and 8 bases, with 5 bases remaining between them. The CDR3 sequence is 11 residues long. Germline V CDR1 and CDR2: SGHDT, YYEEEE.

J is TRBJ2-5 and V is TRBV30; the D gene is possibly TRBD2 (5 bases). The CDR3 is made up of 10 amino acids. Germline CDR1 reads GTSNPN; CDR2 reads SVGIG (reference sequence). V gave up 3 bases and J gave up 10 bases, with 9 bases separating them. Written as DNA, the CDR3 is TGTGCCTGGAGCGGGATTTACCAGTACTTC. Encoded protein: CAWSGIYQYF.

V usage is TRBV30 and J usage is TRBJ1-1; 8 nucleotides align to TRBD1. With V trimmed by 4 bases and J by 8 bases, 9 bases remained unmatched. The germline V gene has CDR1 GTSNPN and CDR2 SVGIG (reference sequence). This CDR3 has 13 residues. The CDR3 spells CAWNRGQGAEAFF. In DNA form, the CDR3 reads TGTGCCTGGAACCGCGGGCAGGGGGCAGAAGCTTTCTTT.

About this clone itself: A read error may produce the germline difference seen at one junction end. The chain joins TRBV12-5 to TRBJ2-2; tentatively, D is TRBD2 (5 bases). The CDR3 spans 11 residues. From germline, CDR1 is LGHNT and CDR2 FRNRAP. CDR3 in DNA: TGTGCTAGTGGATCAACCGGGGAGCTGCTTTTT. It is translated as CASGSTGELLF.

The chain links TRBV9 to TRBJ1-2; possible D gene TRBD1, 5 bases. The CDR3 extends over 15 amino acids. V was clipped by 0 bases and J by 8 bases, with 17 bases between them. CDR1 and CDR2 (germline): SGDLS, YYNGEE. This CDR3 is CASSVGGFEVLGYTF. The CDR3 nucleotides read TGTGCCAGCAGCGTAGGGGGCTTCGAAGTTCTAGGCTACACCTTC.

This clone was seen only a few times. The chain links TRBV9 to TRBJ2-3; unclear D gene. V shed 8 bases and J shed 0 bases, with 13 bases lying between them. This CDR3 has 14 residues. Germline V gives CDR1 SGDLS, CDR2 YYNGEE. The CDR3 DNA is TGTGCCAGAGGAGAGGTTGTGAGCACAGATACGCAGTATTTT. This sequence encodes CARGEVVSTDTQYF.

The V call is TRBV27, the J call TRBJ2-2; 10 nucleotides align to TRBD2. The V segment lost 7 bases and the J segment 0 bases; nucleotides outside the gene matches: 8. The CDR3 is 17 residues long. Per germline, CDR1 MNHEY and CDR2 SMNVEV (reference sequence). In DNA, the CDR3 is TGTGCCAGCAAAGGAACTAGCGGGGTCGCGAACACCGGGGAGCTGTTTTTT. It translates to CASKGTSGVANTGELFF.

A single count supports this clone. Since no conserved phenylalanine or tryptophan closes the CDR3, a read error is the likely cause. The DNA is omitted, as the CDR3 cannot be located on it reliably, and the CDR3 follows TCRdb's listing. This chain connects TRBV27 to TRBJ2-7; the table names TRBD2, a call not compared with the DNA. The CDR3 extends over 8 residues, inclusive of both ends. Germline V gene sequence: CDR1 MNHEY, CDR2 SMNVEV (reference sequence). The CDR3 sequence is CASTSGPS.

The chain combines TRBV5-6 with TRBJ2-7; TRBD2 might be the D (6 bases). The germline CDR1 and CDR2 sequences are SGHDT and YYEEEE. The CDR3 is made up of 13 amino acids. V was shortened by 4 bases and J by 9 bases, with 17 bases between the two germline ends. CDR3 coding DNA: TGTGCCAGCAGCCCCTGGGAGGCAGTCGGGCAGTACTTC. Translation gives CASSPWEAVGQYF.